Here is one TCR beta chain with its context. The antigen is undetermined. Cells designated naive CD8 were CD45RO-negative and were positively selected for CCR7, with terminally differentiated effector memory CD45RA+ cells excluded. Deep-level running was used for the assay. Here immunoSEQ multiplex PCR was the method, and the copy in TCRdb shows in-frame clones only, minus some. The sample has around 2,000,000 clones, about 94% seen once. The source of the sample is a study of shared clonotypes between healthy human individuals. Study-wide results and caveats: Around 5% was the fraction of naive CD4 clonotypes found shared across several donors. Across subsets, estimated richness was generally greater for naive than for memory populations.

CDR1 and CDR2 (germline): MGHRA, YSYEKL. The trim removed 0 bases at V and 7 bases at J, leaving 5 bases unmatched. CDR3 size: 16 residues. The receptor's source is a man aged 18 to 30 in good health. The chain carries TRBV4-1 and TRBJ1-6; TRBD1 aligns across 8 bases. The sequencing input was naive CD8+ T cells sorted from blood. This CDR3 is CASSQDPGGANSPLHF. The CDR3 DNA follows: TGCGCCAGCAGCCAAGATCCAGGGGGCGCGAATTCACCCCTCCACTTT.